This TCR beta chain was recorded in a study of cytotoxic CD8 clonotypes in ibrutinib-treated CLL. On the study more broadly: Productive templates averaged about 250,000 per sample, and productive rearrangements around 97,000. Whole-study results and caveats: The public clonotypes identified were infrequent and showed contraction or stability on treatment.

The planned depth of sequencing spanned 1 in 200,000 to 1 in 1 million T cells. The repertoire was sequenced with immunoSEQ multiplex PCR; TCRdb's copy has only in-frame clones and lacks some. The sample includes about 35,000 clones, about two thirds of them seen just once. For this clone: The antigen remains unidentified.

V shed 0 bases and J shed 4 bases, with 10 bases lying between them. CDR1 and CDR2 from the germline V gene are LGHNA and YNFKEQ. The CDR3 loop spans 15 amino acids. The receptor comes from a human donor with chronic lymphocytic leukemia. The V gene is TRBV4-2, the J gene TRBJ1-5; D is possibly TRBD1 (6 bases). Sequenced material: PBMCs, taken at disease progression, from a patient treated with ibrutinib. CDR3 sequence (DNA): TGTGCCAGCAGCCAAGAAGGACAGCATAATCAGCCCCAGCATTTT. Protein sequence: CASSQEGQHNQPQHF.